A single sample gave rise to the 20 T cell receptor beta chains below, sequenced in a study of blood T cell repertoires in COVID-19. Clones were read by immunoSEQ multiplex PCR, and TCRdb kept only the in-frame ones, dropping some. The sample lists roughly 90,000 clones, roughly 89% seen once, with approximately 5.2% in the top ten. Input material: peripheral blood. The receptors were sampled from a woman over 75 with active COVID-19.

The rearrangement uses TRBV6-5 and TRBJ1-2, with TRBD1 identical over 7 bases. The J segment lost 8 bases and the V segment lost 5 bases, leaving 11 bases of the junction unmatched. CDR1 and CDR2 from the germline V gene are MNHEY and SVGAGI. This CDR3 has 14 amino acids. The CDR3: CASSTQVTGSGYTF. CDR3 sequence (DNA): TGTGCCAGCAGTACCCAGGTGACAGGGAGCGGCTACACCTTC.

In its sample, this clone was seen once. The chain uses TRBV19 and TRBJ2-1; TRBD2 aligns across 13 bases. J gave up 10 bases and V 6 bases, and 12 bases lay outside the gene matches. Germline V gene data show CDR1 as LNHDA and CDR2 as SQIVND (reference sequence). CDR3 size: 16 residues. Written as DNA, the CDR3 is TGTGCCAGTAGCCATAAACTAGCGGGAGGGCCGTGGGAGCAGTTCTTC. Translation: CASSHKLAGGPWEQFF. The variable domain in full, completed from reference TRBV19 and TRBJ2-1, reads DGGITQSPKYLFRKEGQNVTLSCEQNLNHDAMYWYRQDPGQGLRLIYYSQIVNDFQKGDIAEGYSVSREKKESFPLTVTSAQKNPTAFYLCASSHKLAGGPWEQFFGPGTRLTVL.

This CDR3 is CAWSVNQRGSKQFF. The CDR3 DNA sequence: TGTGCCTGGAGTGTAAACCAGCGGGGGTCGAAGCAGTTCTTC. The chain uses TRBV30 and TRBJ2-1; TRBD2 agrees at 8 bases. Trimming at V came to 0 bases and at J to 11 bases, leaving 9 bases not matched to a gene. The CDR3 loop spans 14 amino acids. Per germline, CDR1 GTSNPN and CDR2 SVGIG (reference sequence).

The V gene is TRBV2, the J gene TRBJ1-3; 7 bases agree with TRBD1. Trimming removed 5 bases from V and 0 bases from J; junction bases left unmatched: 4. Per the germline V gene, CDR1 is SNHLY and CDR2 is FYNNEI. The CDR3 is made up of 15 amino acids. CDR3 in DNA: TGTGCCAGCAGTCCCCGGACAGGCTCTGGAAACACCATATATTTT. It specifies CASSPRTGSGNTIYF.

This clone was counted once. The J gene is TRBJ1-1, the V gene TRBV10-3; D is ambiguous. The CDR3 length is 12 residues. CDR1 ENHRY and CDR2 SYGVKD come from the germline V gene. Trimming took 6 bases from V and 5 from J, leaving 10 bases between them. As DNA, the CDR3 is TGTGCCATCAGGGGAGCCGGGACTGAAGCTTTCTTT. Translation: CAIRGAGTEAFF.

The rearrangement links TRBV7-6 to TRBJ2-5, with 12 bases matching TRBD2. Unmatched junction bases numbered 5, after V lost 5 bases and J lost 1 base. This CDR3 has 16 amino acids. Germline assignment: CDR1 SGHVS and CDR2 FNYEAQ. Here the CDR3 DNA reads TGTGCCAGCAGCACGCGACTAGCGGGAGTCCAAGAGACCCAGTACTTC. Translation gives CASSTRLAGVQETQYF.

The CDR3: CATLLAGSNEQFF. CDR3 bases: TGTGCCACCCTACTAGCGGGCTCCAATGAGCAGTTCTTC. The V gene is TRBV27, the J gene TRBJ2-1; 9 bases align to TRBD2. Germline-derived CDR1 and CDR2 are MNHEY and SMNVEV (reference sequence). The CDR3 extends over 13 amino acids. The trim removed 10 bases at V and 6 bases at J, leaving 7 bases unmatched.

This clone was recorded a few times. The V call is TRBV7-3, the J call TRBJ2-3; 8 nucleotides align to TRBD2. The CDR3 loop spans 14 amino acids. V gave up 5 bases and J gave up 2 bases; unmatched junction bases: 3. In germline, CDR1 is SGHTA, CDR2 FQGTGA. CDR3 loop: CASSRGGFTDTQYF. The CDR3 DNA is TGTGCCAGCAGCCGGGGGGGATTCACAGATACGCAGTATTTT.

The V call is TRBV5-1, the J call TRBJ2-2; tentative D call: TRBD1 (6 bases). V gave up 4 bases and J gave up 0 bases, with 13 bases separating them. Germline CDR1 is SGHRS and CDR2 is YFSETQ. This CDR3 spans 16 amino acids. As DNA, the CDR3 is TGCGCCAGCAGCATTAAAGGACAGACGAACACCGGGGAGCTGTTTTTT. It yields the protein CASSIKGQTNTGELFF.

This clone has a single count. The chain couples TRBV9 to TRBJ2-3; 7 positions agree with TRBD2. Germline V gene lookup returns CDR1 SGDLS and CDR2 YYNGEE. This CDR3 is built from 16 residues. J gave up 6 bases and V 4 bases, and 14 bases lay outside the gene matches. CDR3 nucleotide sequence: TGTGCCAGCAGCCCCTCGGCGGGAGAAGGTCCGGATACGCAGTATTTT. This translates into CASSPSAGEGPDTQYF.

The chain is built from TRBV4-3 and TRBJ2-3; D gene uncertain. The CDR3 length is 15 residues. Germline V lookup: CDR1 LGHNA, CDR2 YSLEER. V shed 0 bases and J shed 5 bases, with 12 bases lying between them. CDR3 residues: CASSQDALVGDTQYF. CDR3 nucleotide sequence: TGCGCCAGCAGCCAAGATGCCCTCGTCGGAGATACGCAGTATTTT.

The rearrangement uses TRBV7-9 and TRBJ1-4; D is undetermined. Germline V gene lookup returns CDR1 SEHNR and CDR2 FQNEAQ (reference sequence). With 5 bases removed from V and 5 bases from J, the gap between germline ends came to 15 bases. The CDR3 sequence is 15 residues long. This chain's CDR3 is CASSPNGARNEKLFF. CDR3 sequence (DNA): TGTGCCAGCAGCCCAAACGGAGCCCGAAATGAAAAACTGTTTTTT.

Here the CDR3 reads CASSLGGLAEDTGELFF. In DNA form, the CDR3 reads TGTGCCAGCAGCTTAGGAGGACTAGCGGAGGACACCGGGGAGCTGTTTTTT. The gene calls are TRBV11-3 and TRBJ2-2, with TRBD2 matching 10 bases. The germline V gene encodes CDR1 SGHNT and CDR2 YENEEA. The junction had 5 bases not matched to a gene; V was cut back by 1 base and J by 3 bases. The CDR3 contains 17 residues.

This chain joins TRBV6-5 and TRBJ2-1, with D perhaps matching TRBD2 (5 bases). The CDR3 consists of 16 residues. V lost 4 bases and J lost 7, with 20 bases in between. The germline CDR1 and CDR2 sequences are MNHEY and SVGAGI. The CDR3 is CASSFLSGLVLNEQFF. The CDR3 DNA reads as TGTGCCAGCAGTTTCTTAAGCGGTTTGGTATTGAATGAGCAGTTCTTC.

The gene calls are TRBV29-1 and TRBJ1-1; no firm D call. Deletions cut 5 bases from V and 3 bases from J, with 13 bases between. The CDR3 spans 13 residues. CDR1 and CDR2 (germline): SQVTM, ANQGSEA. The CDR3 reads CSVCLMGDTEAFF. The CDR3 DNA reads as TGCAGCGTTTGTTTGATGGGAGACACTGAAGCTTTCTTT. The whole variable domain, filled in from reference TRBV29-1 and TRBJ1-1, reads SAVISQKPSRDICQRGTSLTIQCQVDSQVTMMFWYRQQPGQSLTLIATANQGSEATYESGFVIDKFPISRPNLTFSTLTVSNMSPEDSSIYLCSVCLMGDTEAFFGQGTRLTVV.

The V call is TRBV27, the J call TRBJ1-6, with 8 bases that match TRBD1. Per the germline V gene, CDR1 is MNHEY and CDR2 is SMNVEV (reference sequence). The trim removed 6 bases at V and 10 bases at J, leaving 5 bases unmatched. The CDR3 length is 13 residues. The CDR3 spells CASSYTGGSPLHF. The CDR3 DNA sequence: TGTGCCAGCAGCTACACAGGGGGATCACCCCTCCACTTT.

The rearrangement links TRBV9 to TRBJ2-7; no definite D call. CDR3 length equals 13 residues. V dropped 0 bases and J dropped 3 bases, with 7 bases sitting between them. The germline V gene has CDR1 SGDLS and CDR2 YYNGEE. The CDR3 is CASSVAPNYEQYF. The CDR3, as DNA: TGTGCCAGCAGCGTAGCCCCCAACTACGAGCAGTACTTC.

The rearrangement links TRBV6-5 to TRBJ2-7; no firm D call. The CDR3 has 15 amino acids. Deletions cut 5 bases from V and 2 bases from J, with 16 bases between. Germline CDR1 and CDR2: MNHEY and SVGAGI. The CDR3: CASSRTFGNAYEQYF. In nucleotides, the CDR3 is TGTGCCAGCAGTCGCACATTTGGCAATGCCTACGAGCAGTACTTC.

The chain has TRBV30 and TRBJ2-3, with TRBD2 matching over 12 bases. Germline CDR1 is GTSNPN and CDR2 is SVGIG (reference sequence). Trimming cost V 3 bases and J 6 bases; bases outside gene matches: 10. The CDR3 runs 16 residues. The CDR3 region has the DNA TGTGCCTGGAGCCAGACTAGCGGGAGACTGGTGGATACGCAGTATTTT. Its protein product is CAWSQTSGRLVDTQYF.

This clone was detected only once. The CDR3 coding sequence is TGCGCCAGCAGCCAAGGGACAGTCTCTGGGGCCAACGTCCTGACTTTC. Translating it yields CASSQGTVSGANVLTF. The chain uses TRBV4-1 and TRBJ2-6; D might be TRBD1 (6 bases). Germline values: CDR1 MGHRA, CDR2 YSYEKL. The CDR3 consists of 16 residues. V gave up 1 base and J gave up 0 bases, with 7 bases separating them.